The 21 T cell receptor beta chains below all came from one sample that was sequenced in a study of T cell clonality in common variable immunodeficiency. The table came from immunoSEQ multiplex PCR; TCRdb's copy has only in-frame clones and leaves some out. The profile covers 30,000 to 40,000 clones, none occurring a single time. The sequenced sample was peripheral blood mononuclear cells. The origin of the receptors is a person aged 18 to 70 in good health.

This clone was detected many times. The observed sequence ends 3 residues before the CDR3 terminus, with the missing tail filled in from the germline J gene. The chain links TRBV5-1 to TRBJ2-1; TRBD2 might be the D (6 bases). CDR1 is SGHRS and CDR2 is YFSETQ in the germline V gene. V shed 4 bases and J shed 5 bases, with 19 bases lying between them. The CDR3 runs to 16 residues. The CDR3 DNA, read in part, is TGCGCCAGCAGCCCCCCGGCGGGAACTCTAGACAATGAG. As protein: CASSPPAGTLDNE. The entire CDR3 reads CASSPPAGTLDNEQFF.

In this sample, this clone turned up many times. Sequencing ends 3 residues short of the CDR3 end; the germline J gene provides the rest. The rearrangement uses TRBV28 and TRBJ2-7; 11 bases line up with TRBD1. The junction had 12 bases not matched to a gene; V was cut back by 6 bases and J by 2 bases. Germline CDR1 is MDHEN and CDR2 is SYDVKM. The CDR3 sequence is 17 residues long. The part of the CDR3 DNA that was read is TGTGCCAGCAGCCAAATTTCCGGACAGGGGGCGACCTACGAG. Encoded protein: CASSQISGQGATYE. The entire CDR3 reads CASSQISGQGATYEQYF.

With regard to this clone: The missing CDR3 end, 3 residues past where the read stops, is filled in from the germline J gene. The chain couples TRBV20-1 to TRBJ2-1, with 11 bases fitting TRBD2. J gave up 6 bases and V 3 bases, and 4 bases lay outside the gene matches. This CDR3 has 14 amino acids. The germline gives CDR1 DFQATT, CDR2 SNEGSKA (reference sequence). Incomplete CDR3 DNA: TGCAGTGCTAGTTTCGGACTAGCGGGCAATGAG. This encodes CSASFGLAGNE. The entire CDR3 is CSASFGLAGNEQFF.

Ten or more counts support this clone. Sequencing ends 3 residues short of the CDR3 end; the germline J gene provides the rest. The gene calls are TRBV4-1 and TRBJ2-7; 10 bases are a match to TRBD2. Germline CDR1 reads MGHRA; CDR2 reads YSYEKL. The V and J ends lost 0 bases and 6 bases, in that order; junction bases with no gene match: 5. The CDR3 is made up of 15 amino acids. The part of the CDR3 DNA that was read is TGCGCCAGCAGCCAAGAAGCGGGAGGGACGTTCGAG. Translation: CASSQEAGGTFE. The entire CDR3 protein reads CASSQEAGGTFEQYF.

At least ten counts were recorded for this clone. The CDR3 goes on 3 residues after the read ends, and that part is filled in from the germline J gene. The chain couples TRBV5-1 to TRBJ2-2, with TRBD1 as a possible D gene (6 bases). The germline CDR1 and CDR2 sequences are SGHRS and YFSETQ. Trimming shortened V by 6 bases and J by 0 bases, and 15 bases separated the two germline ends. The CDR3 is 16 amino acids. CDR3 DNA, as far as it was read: TGCGCCAGCACCTTATCACGGGACACGAACACCGGGGAG. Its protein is CASTLSRDTNTGE. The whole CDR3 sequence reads CASTLSRDTNTGELFF.

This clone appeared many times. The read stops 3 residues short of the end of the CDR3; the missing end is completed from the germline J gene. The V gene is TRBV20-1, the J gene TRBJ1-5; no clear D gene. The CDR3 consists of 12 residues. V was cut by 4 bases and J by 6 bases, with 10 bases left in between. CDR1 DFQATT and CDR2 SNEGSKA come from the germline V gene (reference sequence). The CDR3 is CSAKQASQPQHF. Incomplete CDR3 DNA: TGCAGTGCTAAGCAGGCCAGTCAGCCC.

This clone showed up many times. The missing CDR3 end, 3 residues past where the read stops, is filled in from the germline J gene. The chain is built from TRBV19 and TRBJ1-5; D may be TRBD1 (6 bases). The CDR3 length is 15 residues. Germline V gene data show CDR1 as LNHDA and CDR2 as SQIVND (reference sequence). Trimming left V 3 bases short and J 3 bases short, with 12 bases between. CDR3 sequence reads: CASSIVQGFNQPQHF. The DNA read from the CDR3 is TGTGCCAGTAGTATCGTACAGGGTTTCAATCAGCCC.

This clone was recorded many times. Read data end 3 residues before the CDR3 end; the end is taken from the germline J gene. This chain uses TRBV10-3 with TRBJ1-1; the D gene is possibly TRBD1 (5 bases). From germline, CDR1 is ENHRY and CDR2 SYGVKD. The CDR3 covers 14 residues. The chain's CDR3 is CAISESAREEGAFF. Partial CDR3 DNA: TGTGCCATCAGTGAGTCAGCCAGGGAAGAAGGC.

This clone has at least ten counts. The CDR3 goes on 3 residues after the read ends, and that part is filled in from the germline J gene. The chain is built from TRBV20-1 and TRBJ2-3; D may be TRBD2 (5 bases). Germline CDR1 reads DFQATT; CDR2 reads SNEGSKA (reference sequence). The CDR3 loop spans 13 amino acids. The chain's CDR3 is CTTHRASPDTQYF. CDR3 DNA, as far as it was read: TGCACCACCCATAGGGCTAGCCCAGATACG.

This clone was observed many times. This chain's CDR3 is CASSRGQARLSGYTF. The part of the CDR3 DNA that was read is TGCGCCAGCAGCCGCGGACAGGCCAGGTTGTCTGGC. The rearrangement uses TRBV5-1 and TRBJ1-2, with TRBD1 matching 7 bases. The read comes to an end 3 residues before the CDR3 does, leaving the germline J gene to fill in the end. Germline CDR1 SGHRS, CDR2 YFSETQ. Trimming took 4 bases from V and 7 from J; bases not matched to a gene: 13. This CDR3 comprises 15 residues.

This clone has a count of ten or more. CDR3: CASSRGLAGGAYEQYF. Incomplete CDR3 DNA: TGCGCCAGCAGCCGGGGACTAGCGGGAGGAGCCTACGAG. The J gene is TRBJ2-7, the V gene TRBV5-1; TRBD2 agrees at 15 bases. Read coverage stops 3 residues before the CDR3 terminus; the germline J gene supplies the remainder. With 4 bases clipped from V and 2 bases from J, the junction kept 4 bases outside the gene matches. The germline CDR1 and CDR2 sequences are SGHRS and YFSETQ. This CDR3 contains 16 residues.

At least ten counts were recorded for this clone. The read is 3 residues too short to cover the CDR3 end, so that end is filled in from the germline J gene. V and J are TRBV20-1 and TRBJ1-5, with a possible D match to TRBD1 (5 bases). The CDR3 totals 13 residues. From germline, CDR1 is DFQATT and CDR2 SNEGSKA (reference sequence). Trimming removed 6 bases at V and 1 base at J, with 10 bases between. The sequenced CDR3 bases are TGCAGTGCGACGGGGGGAAGCAATCAGCCC. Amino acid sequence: CSATGGSNQP. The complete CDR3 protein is CSATGGSNQPQHF.

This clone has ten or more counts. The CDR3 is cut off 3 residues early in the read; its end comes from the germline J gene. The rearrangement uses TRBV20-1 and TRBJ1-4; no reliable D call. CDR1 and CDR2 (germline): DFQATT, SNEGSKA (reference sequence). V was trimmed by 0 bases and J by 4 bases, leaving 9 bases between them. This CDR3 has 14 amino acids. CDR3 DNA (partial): TGCAGTGCTAGAGATCAACTGAATAATGAAAAA. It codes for CSARDQLNNEK. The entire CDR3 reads CSARDQLNNEKLFF.

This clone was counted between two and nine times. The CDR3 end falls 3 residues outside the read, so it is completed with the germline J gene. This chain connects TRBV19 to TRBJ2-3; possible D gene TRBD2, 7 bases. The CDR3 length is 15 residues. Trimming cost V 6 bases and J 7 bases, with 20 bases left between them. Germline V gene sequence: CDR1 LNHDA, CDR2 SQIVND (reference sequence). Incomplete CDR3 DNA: TGTGCCAGTAGAGAGGGGGTAGCGGGTGAGAATACG. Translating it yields CASREGVAGENT. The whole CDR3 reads CASREGVAGENTQYF.

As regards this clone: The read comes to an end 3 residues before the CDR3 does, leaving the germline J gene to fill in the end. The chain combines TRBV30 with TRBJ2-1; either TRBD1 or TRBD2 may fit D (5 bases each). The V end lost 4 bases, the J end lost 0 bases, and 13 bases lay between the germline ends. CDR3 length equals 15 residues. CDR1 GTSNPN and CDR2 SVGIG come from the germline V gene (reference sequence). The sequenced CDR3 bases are TGTGCCTGGATGCTCGAGGGGCCCTCCTACAATGAG. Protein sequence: CAWMLEGPSYNE. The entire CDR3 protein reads CAWMLEGPSYNEQFF.

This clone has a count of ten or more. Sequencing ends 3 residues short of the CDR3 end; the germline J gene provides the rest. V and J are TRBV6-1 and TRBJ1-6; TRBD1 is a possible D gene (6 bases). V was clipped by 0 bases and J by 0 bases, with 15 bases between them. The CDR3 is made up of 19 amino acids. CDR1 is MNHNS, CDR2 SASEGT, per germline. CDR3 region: CASSEAWVGQSSYNSPLHF. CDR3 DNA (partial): TGTGCCAGCAGTGAAGCGTGGGTAGGACAGAGCTCCTATAATTCACCC.

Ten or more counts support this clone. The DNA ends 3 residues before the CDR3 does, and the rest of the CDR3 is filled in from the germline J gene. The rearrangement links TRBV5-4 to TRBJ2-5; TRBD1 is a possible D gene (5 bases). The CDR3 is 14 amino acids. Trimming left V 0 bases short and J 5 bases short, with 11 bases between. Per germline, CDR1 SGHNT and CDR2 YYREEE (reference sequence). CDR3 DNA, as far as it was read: TGTGCCAGCAGCTTGGGGGGCGCCGAGGAGACC. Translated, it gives CASSLGGAEET. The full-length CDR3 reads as CASSLGGAEETQYF.

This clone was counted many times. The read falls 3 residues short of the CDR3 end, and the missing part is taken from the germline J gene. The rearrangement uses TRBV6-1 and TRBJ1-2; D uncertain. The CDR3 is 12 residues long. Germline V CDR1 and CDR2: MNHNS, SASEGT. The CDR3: CASSERGYGYTF. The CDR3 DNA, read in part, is TGTGCCAGCAGTGAGAGAGGGTACGGC.

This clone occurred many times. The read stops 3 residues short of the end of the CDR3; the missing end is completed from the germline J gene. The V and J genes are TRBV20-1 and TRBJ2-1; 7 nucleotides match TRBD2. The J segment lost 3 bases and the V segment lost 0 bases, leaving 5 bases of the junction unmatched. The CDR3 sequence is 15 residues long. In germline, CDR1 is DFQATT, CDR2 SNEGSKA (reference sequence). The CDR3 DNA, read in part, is TGCAGTGCTAGAGAAAAAAGCGGGAACTACAATGAG. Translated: CSAREKSGNYNE. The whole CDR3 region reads CSAREKSGNYNEQFF.

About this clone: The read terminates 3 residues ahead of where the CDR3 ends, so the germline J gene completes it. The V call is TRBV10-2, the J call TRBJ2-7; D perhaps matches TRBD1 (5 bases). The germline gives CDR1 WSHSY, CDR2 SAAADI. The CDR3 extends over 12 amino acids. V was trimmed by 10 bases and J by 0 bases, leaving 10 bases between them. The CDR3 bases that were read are TGCGCCACCACAGGTGCCTCCTACGAG. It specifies CATTGASYE. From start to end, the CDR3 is CATTGASYEQYF.

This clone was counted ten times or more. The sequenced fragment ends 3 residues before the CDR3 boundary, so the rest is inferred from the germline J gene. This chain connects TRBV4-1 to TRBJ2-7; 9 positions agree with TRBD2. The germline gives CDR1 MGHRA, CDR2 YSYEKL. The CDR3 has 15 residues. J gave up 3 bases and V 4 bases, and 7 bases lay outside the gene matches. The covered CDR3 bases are TGCGCCAGCAGCCCGATCGGACTAGCGCACTACGAG. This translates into CASSPIGLAHYE. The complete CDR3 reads CASSPIGLAHYEQYF.